A single sample is the source of the 2 T cell receptor beta chains below, sequenced in a study of beta chain features in type 1 diabetes. Study findings and constraints: When Type 1 diabetes patients were examined, their TCRB CDR3s proved moderately but significantly shorter in all four CD4+ subsets.

Their specific antigens are unknown. All of the isolated RNA was reverse transcribed, so expressed TCRB transcripts were sequenced. The assay was immunoSEQ multiplex PCR, and TCRdb's table has in-frame clones only and misses some. In the table there are 200,000 to 300,000 clones, around 21% of which are singletons. The sequenced material came from naive CD4+ T cells from blood. The receptor source for this set is a woman in her thirties or forties with type 1 diabetes.

This clone was counted between two and nine times. The rearrangement uses TRBV18 and TRBJ2-5; TRBD2 might be the D (5 bases). Trimming pared 2 bases from V and 3 bases from J, leaving 16 bases between. This CDR3 contains 16 residues. From germline, CDR1 is KGHSH and CDR2 LQKENI. CDR3 in DNA: TGTGCCAGCTCACCATCAGAGGGCAGCGGTAAAGAGACCCAGTACTTC. This translates into CASSPSEGSGKETQYF. Together with reference TRBV18 and TRBJ2-5, the CDR3 gives the full variable domain: NAGVMQNPRHLVRRRGQEARLRCSPMKGHSHVYWYRQLPEEGLKFMVYLQKENIIDESGMPKERFSAEFPKEGPSILRIQQVVRGDSAAYFCASSPSEGSGKETQYFGPGTRLLVL.

In this sample, this clone turned up a few times. J is TRBJ1-1 and V is TRBV14; D is unclear. The germline gives CDR1 SGHDN, CDR2 FVKESK. V lost 0 bases, J lost 4 bases, and 9 bases lay in between. The CDR3 has 14 amino acids. CDR3 protein: CASSQDRQATEAFF. CDR3 sequence (DNA): TGTGCCAGCAGCCAAGATCGCCAGGCCACTGAAGCTTTCTTT. Full variable domain (missing parts from reference TRBV14 and TRBJ1-1): EAGVTQFPSHSVIEKGQTVTLRCDPISGHDNLYWYRRVMGKEIKFLLHFVKESKQDESGMPNNRFLAERTGGTYSTLKVQPAELEDSGVYFCASSQDRQATEAFFGQGTRLTVV.